These 9 T cell receptor beta chains originate from one sample sequenced in a study of T cells after yellow fever vaccination. TCRdb fed the 5' RACE reads into MiXCR, producing one record per CDR3 protein. In the table there are 450,000 to 650,000 distinct CDR3 sequences, roughly 13% of which are singletons. The input for sequencing was PBMCs, taken on the day of the yellow fever booster vaccination. These receptors all come from a man aged 25-45 years who received the YFV17D yellow fever vaccine.

The V call is TRBV21-1, the J call TRBJ1-5; the table's D call of TRBD1 was not tested on the DNA. TRBV21-1 corresponds to a pseudogene. The CDR3 sequence is 15 residues long. As DNA, the CDR3 is TGTGCCAGCAGACCAGGACAGGGTATTCATCAGCCCCAGCATTTT. It translates to CASRPGQGIHQPQHF.

This clonotype showed up just a few times. This chain connects TRBV18 to TRBJ2-2, with D perhaps matching TRBD1 (6 bases). The CDR3 length is 14 residues. The V gene lost 3 bases and the J gene lost 4 bases, with 9 bases spanning the gap. Germline lookup yields CDR1 KGHSH and CDR2 LQKENI. CDR3 nucleotide sequence: TGTGCCAGCTCACCGCGACAGGCCACCGGGGAGCTGTTTTTT. This gives the protein CASSPRQATGELFF.

The chain carries TRBV20-1 and TRBJ2-7; D remains ambiguous. The CDR3 is made up of 9 amino acids. CDR1 and CDR2 (germline): DFQATT, SNEGSKA (reference sequence). The ends were cut back, 5 bases at V and 4 bases at J, with 3 bases in the middle. The CDR3 DNA reads TGCAGTGCTGATTACGAGCAGTACTTC. It specifies CSADYEQYF.

This clonotype appeared many times. The chain employs TRBV20-1 and TRBJ2-2; perhaps TRBD1 as D (5 bases). Germline CDR1 and CDR2: DFQATT and SNEGSKA (reference sequence). The CDR3 runs 16 residues. Trimming removed 0 bases from V and 2 bases from J, with 13 bases in between. This CDR3 reads CSARDPGAANTGELFF. The CDR3 coding sequence is TGCAGTGCTAGAGATCCTGGGGCAGCCAACACCGGGGAGCTGTTTTTT.

This clonotype was seen only a few times. As DNA, the CDR3 is TGCGCCAGCAGCTTGGCTCATGTTAATGAAAAACTGTTTTTT. This sequence encodes CASSLAHVNEKLFF. The J gene is TRBJ1-4, the V gene TRBV5-1; D uncertain. The V end was cut by 0 bases, the J end by 4 bases, with 7 bases between. The CDR3 runs 14 residues. The V gene's germline CDR1 is SGHRS and CDR2 YFSETQ.

This clonotype was seen only a few times. This chain's CDR3 is CASSYSGDEETQYF. The CDR3 DNA follows: TGCGCCAGCAGCTACTCAGGGGATGAAGAGACCCAGTACTTC. The chain joins TRBV5-1 to TRBJ2-5, with a weak D call TRBD1 (6 bases). There are 14 residues in the CDR3. The V end was cut by 3 bases, the J end by 3 bases, with 12 bases between. From germline, CDR1 is SGHRS and CDR2 YFSETQ.

J is TRBJ2-2 and V is TRBV11-2; the match to TRBD1 covers 8 bases. J lost 7 bases, V lost 3 bases, and 4 bases had no gene match. The CDR3 runs to 14 residues. Germline CDR1 reads SGHAT; CDR2 reads FQNNGV. The CDR3 protein is CASSFAGGYGELFF. The CDR3 DNA reads TGTGCCAGCAGCTTCGCAGGGGGCTACGGGGAGCTGTTTTTT.

This CDR3 is CASTVDRASTDTQYF. CDR3 DNA sequence: TGTGCCAGCACCGTCGACAGGGCTAGCACAGATACGCAGTATTTT. The chain combines TRBV6-1 with TRBJ2-3, with 7 bases aligning to TRBD1. Unmatched junction bases numbered 7, after V lost 7 bases and J lost 0 bases. Germline lookup yields CDR1 MNHNS and CDR2 SASEGT. The CDR3 runs 15 residues.

The chain employs TRBV14 and TRBJ1-2, with a weak D call TRBD1 (6 bases). CDR1 SGHDN and CDR2 FVKESK come from the germline V gene. V was trimmed by 1 base and J by 8 bases, leaving 20 bases between them. This CDR3 has 16 amino acids. CDR3 coding DNA: TGTGCCAGCAGCCAAGCGGACAGAGAATGGTTCCGCGGCTACACCTTC. As protein: CASSQADREWFRGYTF.